A single sample gave rise to the 15 T cell receptor beta chains below, sequenced in a study of regulatory T cells in long-lasting Graves disease. The authors built TCR beta libraries using iRepertoire HTBI primers and Arm-PCR of CDR3 regions. TCRdb reprocessed the multiplex PCR reads via MiXCR and lists one record per CDR3 protein. Of around 330,000 distinct CDR3 sequences in the sample, 15% to 20% are singletons; the top ten hold 38%. Stated time point: newly diagnosed GD, antithyroid drugs for less than 3 months. RNA isolated from PBMCs was used to make the TCR library. The sample in question was peripheral blood mononuclear cells (PBMCs), obtained at new diagnosis, from a patient treated with antithyroid drugs. These receptors came from a female donor with Graves disease.

This clonotype was found many times. The CDR3 is CASSSTSGRQIHEQFF. DNA for the CDR3: TGTGCCAGCAGTTCGACTAGCGGGAGGCAAATACATGAGCAGTTCTTC. The rearrangement joins TRBV12-3 or TRBV12-4 to TRBJ2-1; TRBD2 matches 13 bases. The CDR3 runs 16 residues. V lost 4 bases, J lost 8 bases, and 8 bases stayed unmatched.

This clonotype was seen many times. The chain uses TRBV28 and TRBJ2-3; D is undetermined. Germline V CDR1 and CDR2: MDHEN, SYDVKM. Trimming cost V 8 bases and J 10 bases, with 19 bases left between them. The CDR3 sequence is 13 residues long. DNA of the CDR3: TGTGCCAGCTTTCACGTACTGGATACCTCGCAGTATTTT. Translated: CASFHVLDTSQYF.

Concerning this clonotype itself: A clone one base away is much larger, so this may be a read error. This chain links TRBV5-5 with TRBJ1-5; 12 bases map to TRBD1. Looked up from germline, CDR1 is SGHKS and CDR2 is YYEKEE (reference sequence). The CDR3 is 16 amino acids. CDR3 bases: TGTGCCGGCAGCTGGACCGGGACAGGGGGCGGTCAGCCCCAGCATTTT. Protein: CAGSWTGTGGGQPQHF.

This clonotype was counted many times. CDR3 protein: CASSQWGTPPMNTEAFF. The CDR3 bases are TGTGCCAGCAGCCAGTGGGGCACCCCTCCAATGAACACTGAAGCTTTCTTT. The chain is built from TRBV28 and TRBJ1-1; tentative D call: TRBD1 (5 bases). From germline, CDR1 is MDHEN and CDR2 SYDVKM. The CDR3 extends over 17 amino acids. V lost 6 bases, J lost 0 bases, and 20 bases lay in between.

This clonotype was counted at least ten times. This chain connects TRBV2 to TRBJ2-3; no firm D call. Between the trimmed V and J ends, which lost 6 bases and 3 bases, there was a span of 4 bases. Germline V gene sequence: CDR1 SNHLY, CDR2 FYNNEI. This CDR3 region has 11 residues. The CDR3 sequence: CASRKTDTQYF. The CDR3, as DNA: TGTGCCAGCAGGAAAACAGATACGCAGTATTTT.

This clonotype has a count of ten or more. The chain has TRBV2 and TRBJ2-1; D may be TRBD2 (5 bases). Per the germline V gene, CDR1 is SNHLY and CDR2 is FYNNEI. There are 14 residues in the CDR3. V lost 7 bases and J lost 8, with 18 bases in between. The CDR3: CASTAGLGMDEQFF. The CDR3 nucleotides read TGTGCCAGCACCGCGGGCTTGGGTATGGATGAGCAGTTCTTC.

This clonotype was observed at least ten times. The J gene is TRBJ2-7, the V gene TRBV28; D not certain. CDR1 and CDR2 from the germline V gene are MDHEN and SYDVKM. The CDR3 runs 16 residues. Deletions cut 4 bases from V and 0 bases from J, with 16 bases between. The CDR3 nucleotides read TGTGCCAGCAGTTCCCTCCCTTGGAGTACCTCCTACGAGCAGTACTTC. Encoded protein: CASSSLPWSTSYEQYF.

This clonotype occurred many times. V is TRBV7-8 and J is TRBJ1-2, with D tentatively TRBD1 (5 bases). The CDR3 runs 15 residues. V shed 4 bases and J shed 4 bases, with 16 bases lying between them. Per the germline V gene, CDR1 is SGHVS and CDR2 is FQNEAQ. The chain's CDR3 is CASSSVGQPGYGYTF. CDR3 in DNA: TGTGCCAGCAGCTCAGTAGGACAACCGGGCTATGGCTACACCTTC.

This clonotype showed up many times. The V call is TRBV30, the J call TRBJ2-7, with D unclear. In germline, CDR1 is GTSNPN, CDR2 SVGIG (reference sequence). This CDR3 is built from 12 residues. V lost 1 base, J lost 5 bases, and 9 bases lay in between. The chain's CDR3 is CAWSGGIDEQYF. CDR3 DNA: TGTGCCTGGAGTGGTGGAATCGACGAGCAGTACTTC. The full variable domain, rest sourced from reference TRBV30 and TRBJ2-7, is SQTIHQWPATLVQPVGSPLSLECTVEGTSNPNLYWYRQAAGRGLQLLFYSVGIGQISSEVPQNLSASRPQDRQFILSSKKLLLSDSGFYLCAWSGGIDEQYFGPGTRLTVT.

The chain uses TRBV3-1 and TRBJ2-7; 11 bases align to TRBD1. Germline V lookup: CDR1 LGHDT, CDR2 YNNKEL (reference sequence). This CDR3 is built from 17 residues. J was trimmed by 4 bases and V by 4 bases; bases with no gene match: 12. The CDR3 sequence: CASSRVPGQGGKYEQYF. CDR3 bases: TGTGCCAGCAGCCGAGTCCCGGGACAGGGGGGAAAGTACGAGCAGTACTTC.

This clonotype was picked up many times. This chain uses TRBV7-2 with TRBJ2-3, with 9 bases fitting TRBD1. This CDR3 has 15 amino acids. V lost 5 bases and J lost 1; bases outside the gene matches: 4. CDR1 and CDR2 (germline): SGHTA, FQGNSA. Written as DNA, the CDR3 is TGTGCCAGCAGCCCCAGGGACAGGGGCACAGATACGCAGTATTTT. Amino acid sequence: CASSPRDRGTDTQYF.

The gene calls are TRBV12-3 or TRBV12-4 and TRBJ2-7, with 11 bases aligning to TRBD2. This CDR3 has 16 residues. The V gene end was trimmed by 6 bases and the J gene end by 3 bases; junction bases not matched to a gene: 10. In DNA form, the CDR3 reads TGTGCCAGCAGCCGCCGGACTAGCGGGCTCAACTACGAGCAGTACTTC. Residues: CASSRRTSGLNYEQYF.

This chain joins TRBV19 and TRBJ2-2; D may match TRBD1 or TRBD2 (5 bases each). This CDR3 is built from 18 residues. Trimming left V 3 bases short and J 5 bases short, with 22 bases between. Germline CDR1 reads LNHDA; CDR2 reads SQIVND (reference sequence). CDR3 nucleotide sequence: TGTGCCAGTAGTATTTCACTCTCGCAGGGAGTGGGAACCGGGGAGCTGTTTTTT. This codes for CASSISLSQGVGTGELFF.

This clonotype turned up a few times. The chain employs TRBV5-1 and TRBJ1-1; maybe TRBD1 (6 bases). CDR3 length equals 17 residues. Germline lookup yields CDR1 SGHRS and CDR2 YFSETQ. V shed 4 bases and J shed 0 bases, with 19 bases lying between them. The CDR3 region is CASSGRRDKLLNTEAFF. In DNA, the CDR3 is TGCGCCAGCAGCGGACGCCGGGACAAATTATTGAACACTGAAGCTTTCTTT.

This clonotype was counted at least ten times. V gene TRBV12-3 or TRBV12-4 combines with J gene TRBJ2-1, with 10 bases identical to TRBD2. The CDR3 is made up of 14 amino acids. After removal of 10 bases from V and 5 bases from J, the junction contained 8 bases not matched to a gene. The CDR3 sequence is CATTKGLANNEQFF. The DNA for the CDR3 is TGTGCCACCACTAAGGGACTAGCGAACAATGAGCAGTTCTTC.